This T cell receptor beta chain was profiled in a study of cytomegalovirus exposure and HLA in healthy donors. Whole-study findings and limits: There were some V segments, including TRBV6-2 and TRBV6-3, excluded as indistinguishable.

This CDR3 contains 14 residues. Germline lookup yields CDR1 MNHEY and CDR2 SMNVEV (reference sequence). Germline trimming cut 4 bases from V and 2 bases from J; bases unmatched to any gene: 4. Healthy bone marrow donors made up the cohort. PCR primers comprised 60 Vbeta and 13 Jbeta primers. Sequencing used immunoSEQ multiplex PCR; TCRdb keeps in-frame clones, though not all of them. The top ten clones hold 2.4% of a sample with 100,000 to 150,000 clones, about two thirds of them seen once. Of note for this clone: The antigen remains undetermined.

This chain uses TRBV27 with TRBJ2-7, with 8 positions matching TRBD2. The source of this sequence is a woman aged 40 to 50 in good health and CMV-seronegative. The specimen was PBMCs. The CDR3 DNA reads as TGTGCCAGCAGTTCACTAGCGGAACCCTACGAGCAGTACTTC. This gives the protein CASSSLAEPYEQYF.